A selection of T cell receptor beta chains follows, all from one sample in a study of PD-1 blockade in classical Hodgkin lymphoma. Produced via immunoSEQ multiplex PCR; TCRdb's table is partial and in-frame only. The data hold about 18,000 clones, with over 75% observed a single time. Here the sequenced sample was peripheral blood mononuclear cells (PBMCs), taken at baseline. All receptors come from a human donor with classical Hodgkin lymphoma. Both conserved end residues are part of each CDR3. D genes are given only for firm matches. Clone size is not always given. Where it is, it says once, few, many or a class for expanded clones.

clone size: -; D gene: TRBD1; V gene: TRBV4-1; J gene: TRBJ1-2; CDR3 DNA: TGCGCCAGCAGCCCCCTGGGACAGGAGTACGGGGGCTACACCTTC; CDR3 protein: CASSPLGQEYGGYTF
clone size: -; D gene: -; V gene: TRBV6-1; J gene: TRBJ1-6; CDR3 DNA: TGTGCCAGCAGTGAAGAAAGGAATTCACCCCTCCACTTT; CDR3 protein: CASSEERNSPLHF
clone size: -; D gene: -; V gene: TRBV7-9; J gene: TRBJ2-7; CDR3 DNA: TGTGCCAGCAGCCTACAGGCCTCCTACGAGCAGTACTTC; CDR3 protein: CASSLQASYEQYF
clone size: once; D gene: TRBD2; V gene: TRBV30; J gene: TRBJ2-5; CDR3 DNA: TGTGCCTGGAGTGTGGGTAAGAAAGGACTAGGCCAAACTTACAAAACACAAGAGACCCAGTACTTC; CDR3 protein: CAWSVGKKGLGQTYKTQETQYF
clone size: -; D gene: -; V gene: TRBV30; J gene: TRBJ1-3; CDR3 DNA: TGTGCCTGGAGTATCCAACAGCTCGGTCCCATATATTTT; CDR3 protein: CAWSIQQLGPIYF
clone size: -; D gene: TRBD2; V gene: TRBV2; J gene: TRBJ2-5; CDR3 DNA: TGTGCCAGCAGGGGACTAGCGGGAGGGCCGGAGACCCAGTACTTC; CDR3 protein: CASRGLAGGPETQYF
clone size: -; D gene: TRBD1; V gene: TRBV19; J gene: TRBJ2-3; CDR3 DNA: TGTGCCAGTAGTATTGGACAGGGCTCTAGCACAGATACGCAGTATTTT; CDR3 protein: CASSIGQGSSTDTQYF
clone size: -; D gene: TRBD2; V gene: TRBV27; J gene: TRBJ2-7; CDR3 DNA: TGTGCCAGCAGTTTGACATCGGGACTAGTCTACGAGCAGTACTTC; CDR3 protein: CASSLTSGLVYEQYF
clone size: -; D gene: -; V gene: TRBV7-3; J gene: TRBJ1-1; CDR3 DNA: TGTGCCAGCAGCTTAGGATCATCCTCTGAAGCTTTCTTT; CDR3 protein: CASSLGSSSEAFF
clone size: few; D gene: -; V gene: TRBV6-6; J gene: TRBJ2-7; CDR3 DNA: TGTGCCAGCAGCCTACAAGCCGAGCAGTACTTC; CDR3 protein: CASSLQAEQYF
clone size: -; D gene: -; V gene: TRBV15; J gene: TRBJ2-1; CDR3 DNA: TGTGCCACCAGCGGCCCGGGAAGGGGGTACAATGAGCAGTTCTTC; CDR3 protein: CATSGPGRGYNEQFF
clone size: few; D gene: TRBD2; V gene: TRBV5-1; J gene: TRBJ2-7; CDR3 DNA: TGCGCCAGCAGCTTGGGAGACGGGGGGTCCTACGAGCAGTACTTC; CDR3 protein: CASSLGDGGSYEQYF
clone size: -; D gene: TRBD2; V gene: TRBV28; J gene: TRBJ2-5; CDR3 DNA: TGTGCCAGCAGTTTCATGACTAGCGGCCAAGAGACCCAGTACTTC; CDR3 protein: CASSFMTSGQETQYF
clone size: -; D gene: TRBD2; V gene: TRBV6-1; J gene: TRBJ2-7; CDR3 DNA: TGTGCCAGCTGGCTAGCGGACTCCTACGAGCAGTACTTC; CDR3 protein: CASWLADSYEQYF
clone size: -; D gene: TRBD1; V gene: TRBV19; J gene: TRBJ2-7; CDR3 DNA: TGTGCCAGTATTGGACAGGGGGCAGACGAGCAGTACTTC; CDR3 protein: CASIGQGADEQYF
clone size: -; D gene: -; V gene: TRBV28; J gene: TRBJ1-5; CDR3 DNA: TGTGCCAGCACCTCCCGGGTCTTTAGCAATCAGCCCCAGCATTTT; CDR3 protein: CASTSRVFSNQPQHF
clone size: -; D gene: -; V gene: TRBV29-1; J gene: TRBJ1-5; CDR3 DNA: TGCAGCGTTGGGGTTGGGGGAAGCAATCAGCCCCAGCATTTT; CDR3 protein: CSVGVGGSNQPQHF
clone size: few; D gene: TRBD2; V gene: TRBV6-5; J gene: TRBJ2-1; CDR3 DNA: TGTGCCAGCAGTTCCCCCGGGACTAGTTACAATGAGCAGTTCTTC; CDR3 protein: CASSSPGTSYNEQFF
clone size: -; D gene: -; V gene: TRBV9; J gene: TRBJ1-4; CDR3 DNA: TGTGCCAGCAGCGTAGGTGGGGGCCAAGACCCAGCCGATGAAAAACTGTTTTTT; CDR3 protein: CASSVGGGQDPADEKLFF
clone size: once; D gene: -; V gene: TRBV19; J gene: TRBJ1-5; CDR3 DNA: TGTGCCAGTAGTATCCCGGGACATCAAAGTAATCAGCCCCAGCATTTT; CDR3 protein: CASSIPGHQSNQPQHF
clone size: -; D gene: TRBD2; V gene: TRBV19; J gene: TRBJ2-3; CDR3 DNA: TGTGCCAGTAGTACGGGAGGTACAGATACGCAGTATTTT; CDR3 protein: CASSTGGTDTQYF
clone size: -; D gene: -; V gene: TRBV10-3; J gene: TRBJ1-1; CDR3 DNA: TGTGCCATCAGTGAGAGGGCGTCTGAAGCTTTCTTT; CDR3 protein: CAISERASEAFF
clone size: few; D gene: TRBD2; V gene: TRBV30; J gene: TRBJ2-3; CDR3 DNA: TGTGCCTGGAGAGAAAAGCGGGAGGGTAGCACAGATACGCAGTATTTT; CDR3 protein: CAWREKREGSTDTQYF
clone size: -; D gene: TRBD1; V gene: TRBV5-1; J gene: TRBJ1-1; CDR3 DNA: TGCGCCAGCAGCGCCTACAGGGGGCGATACACTGAAGCTTTCTTT; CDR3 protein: CASSAYRGRYTEAFF
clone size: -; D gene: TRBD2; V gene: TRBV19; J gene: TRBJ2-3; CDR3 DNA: TGTGCCAGTAGTATGAATCGGGGGGGGAATCTAAATACGCAGTATTTT; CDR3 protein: CASSMNRGGNLNTQYF
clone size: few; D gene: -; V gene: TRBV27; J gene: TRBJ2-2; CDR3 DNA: TGTGCCAGCAAAACCGTAAACACCGGGGAGCTGTTTTTT; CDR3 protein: CASKTVNTGELFF
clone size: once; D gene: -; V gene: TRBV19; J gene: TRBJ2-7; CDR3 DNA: TGTGCCAGTAGTTCCCCCCCGAGTGAGCAGTACTTC; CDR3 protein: CASSSPPSEQYF
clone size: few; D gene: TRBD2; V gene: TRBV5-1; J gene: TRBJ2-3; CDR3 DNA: TGCGCCAGCAGCCTGAATGGGCGGGGGAGCACAGATACGCAGTATTTT; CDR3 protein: CASSLNGRGSTDTQYF
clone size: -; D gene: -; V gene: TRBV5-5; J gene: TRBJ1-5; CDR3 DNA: TGTGCCAGCAGCTTGGAAGACACCAATCAGCCCCAGCATTTT; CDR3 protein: CASSLEDTNQPQHF
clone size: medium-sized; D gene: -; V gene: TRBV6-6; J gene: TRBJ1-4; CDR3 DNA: TGTGCCAGCAGTCCAGGGACTCATGAAAAACTGTTTTTT; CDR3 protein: CASSPGTHEKLFF
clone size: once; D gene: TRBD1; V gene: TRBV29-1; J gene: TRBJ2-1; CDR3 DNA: TGCAGCGTCCCCCCGGGACAGATTTTACGAAGCTCCTACAATGAGCAGTTCTTC; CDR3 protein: CSVPPGQILRSSYNEQFF
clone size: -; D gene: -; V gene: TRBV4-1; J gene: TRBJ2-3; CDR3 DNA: TGCGCCAGCAGCCAAGAATCATCGGGAGCGGGAGATACGCAGTATTTT; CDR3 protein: CASSQESSGAGDTQYF
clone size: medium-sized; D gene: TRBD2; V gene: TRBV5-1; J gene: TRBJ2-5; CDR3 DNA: TGCGCCAGCAGCCCAGCGGGGGTACAGCAAGAGACCCAGTACTTC; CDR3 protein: CASSPAGVQQETQYF
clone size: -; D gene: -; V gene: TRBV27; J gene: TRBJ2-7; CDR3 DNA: TGTGCCAGCTCAAAACAGGGTAACTACGAGCAGTACTTC; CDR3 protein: CASSKQGNYEQYF
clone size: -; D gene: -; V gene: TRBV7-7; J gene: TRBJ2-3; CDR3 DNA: TGTGCTAGCAGCCAGGGGGCGGGGGGGCCATTGGATACGCAGTATTTT; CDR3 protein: CASSQGAGGPLDTQYF
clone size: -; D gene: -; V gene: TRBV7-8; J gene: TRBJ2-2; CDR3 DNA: TGTGCCAGCAGACGTGACACCACCGGGGAGCTGTTTTTT; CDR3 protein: CASRRDTTGELFF
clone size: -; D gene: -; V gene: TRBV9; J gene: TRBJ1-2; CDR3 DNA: TGTGCCAGCAGCTCCCAGGGGGGCTACACCTTC; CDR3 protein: CASSSQGGYTF
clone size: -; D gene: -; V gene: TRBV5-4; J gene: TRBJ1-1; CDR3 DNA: TGTGCCAGCAGCCAGCCGGGACAACAGAACACTGAAGCTTTCTTT; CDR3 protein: CASSQPGQQNTEAFF
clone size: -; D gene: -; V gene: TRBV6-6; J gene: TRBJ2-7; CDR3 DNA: TGTGCCAGCAGTTACGGTATCGAGCAGTACTTC; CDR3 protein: CASSYGIEQYF